What follows are 8 T cell receptor beta chains derived from one specimen sequenced in a study of neurological immune-mediated disorders. TCRdb re-called the 5' RACE reads with MiXCR, one entry per CDR3 protein. The sample consists of some 38,000 distinct CDR3 sequences, around 5% of them appearing once. The sample comprised CD4+ T cells from blood. Receptors were obtained from a man in his late teens or twenties in good health.

This chain connects TRBV28 to TRBJ1-2; D is possibly TRBD1 (6 bases). This CDR3 comprises 15 residues. The ends were cut back, 2 bases at V and 0 bases at J, with 10 bases in the middle. CDR1 and CDR2 (germline): MDHEN, SYDVKM. This CDR3 is CASSLRTATNYGYTF. For the CDR3, the DNA is TGTGCCAGCAGTTTAAGGACAGCAACTAACTATGGCTACACCTTC.

This clonotype was recorded at least ten times. V is TRBV20-1 and J is TRBJ1-3, with D unclear. Germline V gene sequence: CDR1 DFQATT, CDR2 SNEGSKA (reference sequence). CDR3 length: 13 residues. V lost 5 bases, J lost 5 bases, and 13 bases lay in between. As DNA, the CDR3 is TGCAGTGCTGAACCGATTAGTAGAAACACCATATATTTT. It is translated as CSAEPISRNTIYF.

This clonotype has ten or more counts. The V gene is TRBV3-1, the J gene TRBJ1-3, with a tentative D call TRBD1 (5 bases). The germline V gene has CDR1 LGHDT and CDR2 YNNKEL (reference sequence). Trimming removed 2 bases from V and 4 bases from J, with 12 bases in between. The CDR3 runs 15 residues. CDR3 sequence (DNA): TGTGCCAGCAGCCAAACCGGGACGGCAGGAAACACCATATATTTT. Protein: CASSQTGTAGNTIYF.

This clonotype was observed at least ten times. This chain connects TRBV10-3 to TRBJ1-2, with 7 positions matching TRBD1. Germline V gene sequence: CDR1 ENHRY, CDR2 SYGVKD. Trimming took 9 bases from V and 2 from J; bases not matched to a gene: 6. This CDR3 contains 13 residues. CDR3 DNA sequence: TGTGCCATTGGACAGGACATCAACTATGGCTACACCTTC. Residues: CAIGQDINYGYTF.

This clonotype was seen repeatedly, ten times or more. The chain carries TRBV6-2 or TRBV6-3 and TRBJ1-2; D is unresolved. V dropped 7 bases and J dropped 5 bases, with 23 bases sitting between them. Germline lookup yields CDR1 MNHEY and CDR2 SVGEGT. The CDR3 spans 16 residues. CDR3 DNA sequence: TGTGCCAGCACAAAACCGGACGGGTTATCTCGGTATGGCTACACCTTC. This encodes CASTKPDGLSRYGYTF.

This clonotype was seen many times. The V gene is TRBV10-3, the J gene TRBJ1-2; D unresolved. Germline CDR1 is ENHRY and CDR2 is SYGVKD. The CDR3 contains 14 residues. Trimming removed 2 bases from V and 0 bases from J, with 7 bases in between. CDR3: CAISEAGTNYGYTF. The CDR3 bases are TGTGCCATCAGTGAGGCCGGGACTAACTATGGCTACACCTTC.

This clonotype has ten or more counts. The CDR3 loop reads CASSLALTPGVGSPLHF. The DNA of the CDR3 is TGTGCCAGCAGCTTAGCTCTCACGCCCGGGGTTGGATCACCCCTCCACTTT. This rearrangement joins TRBV7-2 to TRBJ1-6; D not resolved. The CDR3 has 17 amino acids. Germline V gives CDR1 SGHTA, CDR2 FQGNSA. The germline V and J ends were trimmed by 0 bases and 10 bases, with 19 bases remaining between them.

In this sample, this clonotype turned up many times. V and J are TRBV20-1 and TRBJ2-1; no firm D call. The V gene lost 5 bases and the J gene lost 0 bases, with 11 bases spanning the gap. This CDR3 contains 14 residues. The germline CDR1 and CDR2 sequences are DFQATT and SNEGSKA (reference sequence). CDR3 protein: CSAGPPSSYNEQFF. CDR3 bases: TGCAGTGCTGGTCCGCCGTCCTCCTACAATGAGCAGTTCTTC.